The 22 T cell receptor beta chains given below trace back to one sample, sequenced in a study of blood T cells in healthy people across ages. A sample-barcoded 5' primer and a J-beta primer mix were used in a second PCR of about 7 to 12 cycles. In TCRdb, the 5' RACE reads were re-called with MiXCR into one record per CDR3 protein. The data contain nearly 800,000 distinct CDR3 sequences, around three fifths of them singletons. Material for sequencing was blood. Receptors were obtained from a man aged 35-49 years in good health.

J is TRBJ2-5 and V is TRBV19; 14 bases align to TRBD2. Germline values: CDR1 LNHDA, CDR2 SQIVND (reference sequence). The CDR3 is made up of 21 amino acids. J lost 2 bases, V lost 6 bases, and 20 bases had no gene match. Written as DNA, the CDR3 is TGTGCCAGTAGCCCTGACTACCGGCCCCGACTAGCGGGAGGGGATCAAGAGACCCAGTACTTC. Amino acids: CASSPDYRPRLAGGDQETQYF.

This clonotype was seen a few times. Its ends do not fully match the called genes, so a read error is possible. This chain links TRBV12-3 or TRBV12-4 with TRBJ2-1; D unresolved. The CDR3 loop spans 16 amino acids. CDR3 sequence: CASIAITGSTYNEQFF. CDR3 nucleotide sequence: TGTGCCAGCATTGCGATAACGGGCTCTACCTACAATGAGCAGTTTTTC.

This rearrangement joins TRBV20-1 to TRBJ2-5, with D perhaps TRBD1 or TRBD2 (5 bases each). This CDR3 is 12 amino acids long. Germline values: CDR1 DFQATT, CDR2 SNEGSKA (reference sequence). Deletions cut 6 bases from V and 5 bases from J, with 13 bases between. The CDR3 reads CSASHWGETQYF. For the CDR3, the DNA is TGCAGTGCCTCACATTGGGGGGAGACCCAGTACTTC.

This clonotype has just a few counts. The rearrangement joins TRBV5-1 to TRBJ2-1; D possibly corresponds to TRBD1 (5 bases). Germline lookup yields CDR1 SGHRS and CDR2 YFSETQ. The CDR3 consists of 16 residues. The germline V and J ends were trimmed by 4 bases and 5 bases, with 19 bases remaining between them. The CDR3 DNA follows: TGCGCCAGCAGCCCACGGACGGCGGTGGGGCACAATGAGCAGTTCTTC. Translating gives CASSPRTAVGHNEQFF.

The chain is built from TRBV25-1 and TRBJ1-6; TRBD1 agrees at 7 bases. This CDR3 is built from 15 residues. J was trimmed by 8 bases and V by 5 bases; bases with no gene match: 9. CDR1 MGHDK and CDR2 SYGVNS come from the germline V gene. The CDR3 region has the DNA TGTGCCAGCAGTCACCTAGGGGGGACAGATTCACCCCTCCACTTT. It specifies CASSHLGGTDSPLHF.

V is TRBV6-1 and J is TRBJ2-1, with D tentatively TRBD2 (5 bases). With the DNA end fitting TRBJ2-7 better, the J assignment may be wrong. The CDR3 has 14 amino acids. CDR1 is MNHNS and CDR2 is SASEGT in the germline V gene. The CDR3 is CASSDTPLAHEQYF. CDR3 coding DNA: TGTGCCAGCAGTGATACCCCCCTAGCTCATGAGCAGTACTTC.

The CDR3 region is CASRHRGEAGNTEAFF. CDR3 coding DNA: TGTGCCAGCAGACACAGGGGCGAGGCGGGTAACACTGAAGCTTTCTTT. The chain recombines TRBV12-3 or TRBV12-4 with TRBJ1-1, with 7 nucleotides matching TRBD1. The CDR3 runs to 16 residues. V lost 6 bases, J lost 2 bases, and 12 bases stayed unmatched.

There are many counts of this clonotype. J is TRBJ1-6 and V is TRBV28; 7 bases line up with TRBD1. V lost 6 bases to trimming and J lost 8 bases; unmatched junction nucleotides: 10. The CDR3 consists of 15 residues. CDR1 is MDHEN, CDR2 SYDVKM, per germline. In nucleotides, the CDR3 is TGTGCCAGCAGGGATGTGACAGGGAGCGATTCACCCCTCCACTTT. As protein: CASRDVTGSDSPLHF. The complete variable domain, with remaining parts taken from reference TRBV28 and TRBJ1-6, reads DVKVTQSSRYLVKRTGEKVFLECVQDMDHENMFWYRQDPGLGLRLIYFSYDVKMKEKGDIPEGYSVSREKKERFSLILESASTNQTSMYLCASRDVTGSDSPLHFGNGTRLTVT.

The DNA of the CDR3 is TGCAGCGTTCGCGGCGGGAGTGGATCCTACAATGAGCAGTACTTC. Encoded protein: CSVRGGSGSYNEQYF. V usage is TRBV29-1 and J usage is TRBJ2-7, with 7 bases aligning to TRBD2. This CDR3 has 15 residues. Germline V CDR1 and CDR2: SQVTM, ANQGSEA. The V and J ends lost 5 bases and 7 bases, in that order; junction bases with no gene match: 17.

This clonotype was observed at least ten times. The chain carries TRBV9 and TRBJ2-4; D gene uncertain. Germline V lookup: CDR1 SGDLS, CDR2 YYNGEE. V lost 3 bases to trimming and J lost 3 bases, with 13 bases between them. The CDR3 contains 15 residues. DNA for the CDR3: TGTGCCAGCAGCGAAGGCACCCTCGGCAAAAACATTCAGTACTTC. Its translation: CASSEGTLGKNIQYF.

V and J are TRBV29-1 and TRBJ2-5; 14 bases match TRBD2. The J call is doubtful: the DNA matches TRBJ2-7 better. The germline CDR1 and CDR2 sequences are SQVTM and ANQGSEA. The CDR3 sequence is 15 residues long. CDR3 bases: TGCAGCGTTGTGGGGGGACTAGCGGGAGCGTACGAGCAGTACTTC. Translation: CSVVGGLAGAYEQYF.

This chain connects TRBV7-2 to TRBJ1-5; no clear D gene. The CDR3 runs 12 residues. Deletions cut 5 bases from V and 7 bases from J, with 9 bases between. Germline-derived CDR1 and CDR2 are SGHTA and FQGNSA. The CDR3 is CASSPPSQPQHF. The DNA of the CDR3 is TGTGCCAGCAGCCCCCCTTCACAGCCCCAGCATTTT.

The rearrangement joins TRBV12-3 or TRBV12-4 to TRBJ1-1; no reliable D call. Trimming removed 3 bases from V and 3 bases from J, with 5 bases in between. This CDR3 contains 12 residues. The CDR3 DNA follows: TGTGCCAGCAGTTTTCGGGACACTGAAGCTTTCTTT. Protein: CASSFRDTEAFF.

This clonotype came up a few times. The rearrangement uses TRBV20-1 and TRBJ2-7; tentative D call: TRBD2 (6 bases). With 0 bases removed from V and 3 bases from J, the gap between germline ends came to 15 bases. The germline gives CDR1 DFQATT, CDR2 SNEGSKA (reference sequence). This CDR3 has 15 amino acids. The CDR3 DNA sequence: TGCAGTGCTAGAGATCTTGGACTGGGGGGCTACGAGCAGTACTTC. Encoded protein: CSARDLGLGGYEQYF.

Comments on this clonotype: The junction differs from germline at one of its ends, possibly a read error. This rearrangement joins TRBV7-2 to TRBJ2-7; maybe TRBD2 (6 bases). CDR1 and CDR2 (germline): SGHTA, FQGNSA. The CDR3 is 15 residues long. The CDR3 spells CASGFSGGVSYEQYF. DNA of the CDR3: TGTGCCAGCGGCTTTTCCGGAGGGGTATCCTACGAGCAGTACTTC.

J is TRBJ2-4 and V is TRBV7-9; 12 bases map to TRBD1. The DNA matches TRBJ2-7 better at its end, which makes the J call doubtful. From germline, CDR1 is SEHNR and CDR2 FQNEAQ (reference sequence). This CDR3 has 16 amino acids. The CDR3 nucleotides are TGTGCCAGCAGCCGCCTGGGACAGGGGGCGCGGTACGAGCAGTACTTC. Protein product: CASSRLGQGARYEQYF.

The chain employs TRBV15 and TRBJ1-2; tentatively, D is TRBD1 (6 bases). The germline V gene encodes CDR1 LNHNV and CDR2 YYDKDF (reference sequence). Between the trimmed V and J ends, which lost 5 bases and 8 bases, there was a span of 18 bases. This CDR3 has 14 amino acids. Here the CDR3 reads CATSPRGSSDGYTF. CDR3 sequence (DNA): TGTGCCACCAGCCCTAGGGGGTCGTCAGACGGCTACACCTTC.

The rearrangement uses TRBV20-1 and TRBJ2-1; D possibly corresponds to TRBD1 (5 bases). Looked up from germline, CDR1 is DFQATT and CDR2 is SNEGSKA (reference sequence). The CDR3 covers 14 residues. In DNA form, the CDR3 reads TGCAGCGCCCCCGGGCAGGGTAATAGCAATGAGCAGTTCTTC. This codes for CSAPGQGNSNEQFF.

The DNA for the CDR3 is TGTGCCAGCAGCTTTAGAGGACTAGCGGGCACAGATACGCAGTATTTT. This gives the protein CASSFRGLAGTDTQYF. J is TRBJ2-3 and V is TRBV7-9; 10 bases agree with TRBD2. The CDR3 contains 16 residues. V was pared by 3 bases and J by 1 base, with 4 bases of the junction left unmatched. The V gene's germline CDR1 is SEHNR and CDR2 FQNEAQ (reference sequence).

The chain combines TRBV6-2 or TRBV6-3 with TRBJ2-1, with 11 bases identical to TRBD2. CDR1 and CDR2 (germline): MNHEY, SVGEGT. V trimming: 8 bases; J trimming: 4 bases; junction bases outside the gene matches: 4. This CDR3 region has 14 residues. The CDR3 bases are TGTGCCAGCTACACTAGCGGGAGTTACAATGAGCAGTTCTTC. Its protein is CASYTSGSYNEQFF.

A single count supports this clonotype. This chain links TRBV28 with TRBJ2-6; 10 positions match TRBD1. With V trimmed by 4 bases and J by 1 base, 10 bases remained unmatched. The CDR3 is made up of 19 amino acids. CDR1 MDHEN and CDR2 SYDVKM come from the germline V gene. CDR3 nucleotide sequence: TGTGCCAGCAGTTCCCCCCGGGGACAGGGGTGGTCTGGGGCCAACGTCCTGACTTTC. Amino acids: CASSSPRGQGWSGANVLTF.

As DNA, the CDR3 is TGTGCCAGCAGTTACGCTAGCAACTCCTACGAGCAGTACTTC. It codes for CASSYASNSYEQYF. This chain joins TRBV6-5 and TRBJ2-7; TRBD2 is a possible D gene (5 bases). The CDR3 extends over 14 amino acids. Trimming pared 2 bases from V and 0 bases from J, leaving 8 bases between. CDR1 is MNHEY and CDR2 is SVGAGI in the germline V gene.